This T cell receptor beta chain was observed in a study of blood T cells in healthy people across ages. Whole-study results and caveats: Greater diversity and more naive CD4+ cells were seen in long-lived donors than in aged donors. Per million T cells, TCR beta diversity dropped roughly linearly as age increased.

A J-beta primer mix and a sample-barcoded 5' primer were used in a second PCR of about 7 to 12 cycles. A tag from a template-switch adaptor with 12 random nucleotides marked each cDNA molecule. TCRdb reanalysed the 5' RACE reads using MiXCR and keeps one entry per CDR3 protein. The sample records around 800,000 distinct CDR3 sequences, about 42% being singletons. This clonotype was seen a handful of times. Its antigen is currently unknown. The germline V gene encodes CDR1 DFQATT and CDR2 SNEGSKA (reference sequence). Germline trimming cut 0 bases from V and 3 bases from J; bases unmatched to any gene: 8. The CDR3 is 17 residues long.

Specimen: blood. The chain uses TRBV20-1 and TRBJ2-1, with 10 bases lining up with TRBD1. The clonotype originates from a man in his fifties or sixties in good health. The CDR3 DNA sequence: TGCAGTGCTAGAGATCAGCCCCGGACAGGGGGCTACAATGAGCAGTTCTTC. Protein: CSARDQPRTGGYNEQFF.